These 19 T cell receptor beta chains share one sample of origin, sequenced in a study of blood T cells in healthy people across ages (dated by TCRdb to 2013 to 2016). The library was produced with 5' RACE. The reads were generated on an Illumina HiSeq 2500. A second about 7 to 11 cycle PCR used a sample-barcoded 5' primer and a J-beta primer mix. Through fastp at Q25 and MiXCR, TCRdb rebuilt clones from the public reads, retaining in-frame beta chains. Rows with a matching CDR3 protein are joined into one entry that keeps the most common DNA and genes. Here the sample has 380,000 or so distinct CDR3 sequences; approximately 51% occur a single time. 45% to 55% of the sample goes to the ten largest clones. Sample: blood. Source of these receptors: a man between 60 and 75 years old in good health.

The rearrangement uses TRBV11-3 and TRBJ2-7, with 8 positions matching TRBD1. The J call is doubtful: the DNA matches TRBJ2-4 better. The CDR3 length is 15 residues. Germline V lookup: CDR1 SGHNT, CDR2 YENEEA. The CDR3 is CASSLGPTGGNIQYF. The CDR3 DNA follows: TGTGCCAGCAGCTTAGGTCCCACAGGGGGAAACATTCAGTACTTC.

In its sample, this clonotype was seen a few times. V and J are TRBV6-5 and TRBJ2-3; 8 nucleotides match TRBD1. Trimming at V came to 4 bases and at J to 3 bases, leaving 21 bases not matched to a gene. Germline loops: CDR1 MNHEY, CDR2 SVGAGI. The CDR3 is 20 amino acids. CDR3 DNA: TGTGCCAGCAGTTTCCAATACGGGATACAGGGGGGAGCAGGGACAGATACGCAGTATTTT. This codes for CASSFQYGIQGGAGTDTQYF.

The chain links TRBV30 to TRBJ2-5, with 7 bases aligning to TRBD1. The V segment lost 4 bases and the J segment 5 bases; nucleotides outside the gene matches: 4. The CDR3 runs 12 residues. The germline V gene has CDR1 GTSNPN and CDR2 SVGIG (reference sequence). The DNA for the CDR3 is TGTGCCTGGATACAGGGGATGGAGACCCAGTACTTC. It translates to CAWIQGMETQYF.

The chain uses TRBV29-1 and TRBJ2-1; weak D call: TRBD1 (6 bases). V was cut by 7 bases and J by 9 bases, with 16 bases left in between. The CDR3 is 12 amino acids. Germline-derived CDR1 and CDR2 are SQVTM and ANQGSEA. CDR3 residues: CSARLLGGEQFF. For the CDR3, the DNA is TGCAGCGCCAGACTTCTAGGGGGTGAGCAGTTCTTC.

This clonotype was recorded once. V usage is TRBV6-6 and J usage is TRBJ2-1; no reliable D call. Trimming took 6 bases from V and 9 from J, leaving 9 bases between them. Looked up from germline, CDR1 is MNHNY and CDR2 is SVGAGI (reference sequence). The CDR3 extends over 11 amino acids. CDR3 sequence (DNA): TGTGCCAGCAGGCAAATGGGTGAGCAGTTCTTC. It is translated as CASRQMGEQFF.

There are many counts of this clonotype. V gene TRBV29-1 combines with J gene TRBJ2-1; 8 bases are shared with TRBD1. After removal of 1 base from V and 7 bases from J, the junction contained 6 bases not matched to a gene. This CDR3 contains 14 residues. CDR1 and CDR2 (germline): SQVTM, ANQGSEA. CDR3 loop: CSVEGRGRGNEQFF. The CDR3 region has the DNA TGCAGCGTTGAAGGCAGGGGGCGTGGGAATGAGCAGTTCTTC.

This clonotype came up once. At one end, the junction sequence differs from germline, possibly due to a read error. This rearrangement joins TRBV12-3 or TRBV12-4 to TRBJ2-2, with a tentative D call TRBD2 (6 bases). The CDR3 has 15 amino acids. This CDR3 reads CASSFGTPNAGELFF. In DNA form, the CDR3 reads TGTGCCAGCAGTTTCGGGACTCCGAACGCCGGGGAGCTGTTTTTT.

This clonotype was counted a few times. The chain recombines TRBV7-2 with TRBJ2-3; the D is unclear. Germline lookup yields CDR1 SGHTA and CDR2 FQGNSA. This CDR3 region has 11 residues. Trimming stripped 11 bases from V and 5 bases from J, with 11 bases between. CDR3 bases: TGTGCCCCGCCTCAATTAGATACGCAGTATTTT. Protein: CAPPQLDTQYF.

This clonotype has just a few counts. V and J are TRBV20-1 and TRBJ2-4; D may be TRBD1 or TRBD2 (5 bases each). Trimming stripped 2 bases from V and 5 bases from J, with 16 bases between. CDR3 length equals 15 residues. The germline gives CDR1 DFQATT, CDR2 SNEGSKA (reference sequence). The CDR3 spells CSARPNNRDQNIQYF. CDR3 nucleotide sequence: TGCAGTGCTAGACCCAACAACCGGGACCAAAACATTCAGTACTTC.

Only one count was recorded for this clonotype. In DNA, the CDR3 is TGTGCCAGCTCACCCACCGGACGGGGGGAAACTGAAGCTTTCTTT. Translating it yields CASSPTGRGETEAFF. The rearrangement links TRBV18 to TRBJ1-1; D is perhaps TRBD1 (5 bases). This CDR3 contains 15 residues. Looked up from germline, CDR1 is KGHSH and CDR2 is LQKENI. With 3 bases removed from V and 5 bases from J, the gap between germline ends came to 16 bases.

The V gene is TRBV20-1, the J gene TRBJ1-5, with 10 bases identical to TRBD1. Trimming cost V 4 bases and J 4 bases; bases outside gene matches: 1. There are 13 residues in the CDR3. The germline V gene has CDR1 DFQATT and CDR2 SNEGSKA (reference sequence). The CDR3, as DNA: TGCAGTGCTACGGGACAGGGGAATCAGCCCCAGCATTTT. Residues: CSATGQGNQPQHF.

The chain couples TRBV4-1 to TRBJ2-1; TRBD2 matches at 11 bases. V was pared by 3 bases and J by 6 bases, with 4 bases of the junction left unmatched. CDR3 length: 15 amino acids. Germline V gene lookup returns CDR1 MGHRA and CDR2 YSYEKL. The CDR3: CASSQELAGVNEQFF. The CDR3 nucleotides are TGCGCCAGCAGCCAGGAACTAGCGGGGGTCAATGAGCAGTTCTTC.

The chain couples TRBV5-1 to TRBJ2-5; TRBD1 matches at 7 bases. Germline V lookup: CDR1 SGHRS, CDR2 YFSETQ. The trim removed 2 bases at V and 3 bases at J, leaving 7 bases unmatched. CDR3 size: 15 residues. CDR3 protein: CASSFPGTEEETQYF. In DNA, the CDR3 is TGCGCCAGCAGCTTTCCCGGGACAGAAGAAGAGACCCAGTACTTC. The entire variable domain, with the rest obtained from reference TRBV5-1 and TRBJ2-5, is as follows: KAGVTQTPRYLIKTRGQQVTLSCSPISGHRSVSWYQQTPGQGLQFLFEYFSETQRNKGNFPGRFSGRQFSNSRSEMNVSTLELGDSALYLCASSFPGTEEETQYFGPGTRLLVL.

This clonotype was found many times. This chain links TRBV7-3 with TRBJ2-5; 8 bases are shared with TRBD2. Germline V CDR1 and CDR2: SGHTA, FQGTGA. J gave up 2 bases and V 3 bases, and 2 bases lay outside the gene matches. The CDR3 totals 14 residues. DNA for the CDR3: TGTGCCAGCAGCTTCGGCGGGAGGCAAGAGACCCAGTACTTC. Residues: CASSFGGRQETQYF. The variable domain in full, completed from reference TRBV7-3 and TRBJ2-5, reads GAGVSQTPSNKVTEKGKYVELRCDPISGHTALYWYRQSLGQGPEFLIYFQGTGAADDSGLPNDRFFAVRPEGSVSTLKIQRTERGDSAVYLCASSFGGRQETQYFGPGTRLLVL.

The genes are TRBV29-1 and TRBJ2-4; D is uncertain. From germline, CDR1 is SQVTM and CDR2 ANQGSEA. There are 14 residues in the CDR3. V was clipped by 0 bases and J by 3 bases, with 9 bases between them. The CDR3 sequence: CSVEDGSVKNIQYF. CDR3 coding DNA: TGCAGCGTTGAAGATGGTTCGGTCAAAAACATTCAGTACTTC.

The rearrangement uses TRBV5-1 and TRBJ2-1; TRBD2 aligns across 10 bases. CDR3 length: 16 residues. Per germline, CDR1 SGHRS and CDR2 YFSETQ. Trimming at V came to 0 bases and at J to 4 bases, leaving 4 bases not matched to a gene. In nucleotides, the CDR3 is TGCGCCAGCAGCTTGGCCCCTAGCGGGGGTTACAATGAGCAGTTCTTC. It encodes CASSLAPSGGYNEQFF.

The chain recombines TRBV12-3 or TRBV12-4 with TRBJ1-2, with TRBD1 as a possible D gene (6 bases). This CDR3 is 13 amino acids long. V gave up 6 bases and J gave up 7 bases, with 15 bases separating them. The CDR3 loop reads CASSARGLCGYTF. The CDR3 bases are TGTGCCAGCAGCGCCCGGGGGCTCTGTGGCTACACCTTC.

The chain couples TRBV20-1 to TRBJ1-2; tentatively, D is TRBD1 (5 bases). V was pared by 5 bases and J by 3 bases, with 10 bases between. Germline-derived CDR1 and CDR2 are DFQATT and SNEGSKA (reference sequence). The CDR3 has 12 residues. This CDR3 reads CSAGRGDYGYTF. The DNA of the CDR3 is TGCAGTGCTGGACGGGGGGACTATGGCTACACCTTC.

There are a few counts of this clonotype. The rearrangement uses TRBV15 and TRBJ1-5, with no clear D. Germline loops: CDR1 LNHNV, CDR2 YYDKDF (reference sequence). The CDR3 runs to 16 residues. Trimming stripped 3 bases from V and 0 bases from J, with 12 bases between. The DNA of the CDR3 is TGTGCCACCAGCAGGGGCAGGTTGAATAGCAATCAGCCCCAGCATTTT. This codes for CATSRGRLNSNQPQHF. Full variable domain (missing parts from reference TRBV15 and TRBJ1-5): DAMVIQNPRYQVTQFGKPVTLSCSQTLNHNVMYWYQQKSSQAPKLLFHYYDKDFNNEADTPDNFQSRRPNTSFCFLDIRSPGLGDTAMYLCATSRGRLNSNQPQHFGDGTRLSIL.